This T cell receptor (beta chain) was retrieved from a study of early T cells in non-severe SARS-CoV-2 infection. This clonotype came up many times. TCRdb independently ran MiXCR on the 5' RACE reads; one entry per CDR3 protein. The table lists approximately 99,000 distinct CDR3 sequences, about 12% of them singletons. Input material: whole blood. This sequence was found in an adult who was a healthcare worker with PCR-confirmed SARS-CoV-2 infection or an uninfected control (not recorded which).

CDR3 coding DNA: TGCGCCAGCAGCTTGGAGACAGGGCGCACCGGGGAGCTGTTTTTT. Translating it yields CASSLETGRTGELFF. The chain employs TRBV5-1 and TRBJ2-2, with 7 bases lining up with TRBD1. The CDR3 runs to 15 residues. V was clipped by 0 bases and J by 4 bases; unmatched bases: 3. Germline CDR1 and CDR2: SGHRS and YFSETQ.